The sequence of this T cell receptor (beta chain) was determined in a study of cytomegalovirus exposure and HLA in healthy donors. Profiled with immunoSEQ multiplex PCR; TCRdb holds only in-frame clones, not every one. The sample consists of roughly 270,000 clones, 88% of them appearing once. The validation cohort, a group of 120 subjects, included the donors and was separate from the roughly 720-subject first cohort. Comments on this clone: Its target is not known.

General study findings and limits: In vitro experiments confirmed that three CMV-associated chains were specific for CMV antigens.

The V end was cut by 0 bases, the J end by 0 bases, with 8 bases between. The CDR3 has 16 residues. The germline gives CDR1 LGHNA, CDR2 YSLEER. The chain recombines TRBV4-3 with TRBJ2-2; the D gene is possibly TRBD2 (5 bases). The sequence was collected from a woman aged 18-29 years in good health and CMV-seronegative. Material: PBMCs. CDR3 bases: TGCGCCAGCAGCCAAGAATCCGGGACGAACACCGGGGAGCTGTTTTTT. Its protein is CASSQESGTNTGELFF.